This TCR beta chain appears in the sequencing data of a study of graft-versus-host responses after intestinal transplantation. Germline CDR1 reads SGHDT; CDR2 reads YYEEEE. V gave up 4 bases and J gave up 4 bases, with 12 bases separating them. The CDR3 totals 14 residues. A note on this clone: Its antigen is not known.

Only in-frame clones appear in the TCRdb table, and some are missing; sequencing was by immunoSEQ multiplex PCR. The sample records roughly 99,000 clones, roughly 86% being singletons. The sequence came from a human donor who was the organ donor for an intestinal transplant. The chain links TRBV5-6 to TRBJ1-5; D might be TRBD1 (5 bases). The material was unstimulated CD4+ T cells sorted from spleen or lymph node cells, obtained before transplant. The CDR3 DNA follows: TGTGCCAGCAGCGGGGGAGGGCCGAATCAGCCCCAGCATTTT. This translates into CASSGGGPNQPQHF.